The 12 T cell receptor beta chains presented below share a single source sample, sequenced in a study of T cell responses to AZD1222 COVID-19 vaccine. The data were produced by immunoSEQ multiplex PCR, yet TCRdb's version contains in-frame clones alone and is incomplete. The sample lists under 150,000 clones; 75% to 85% were seen once. The sample in question was peripheral blood, obtained 28 days after the second dose of the MenACWY control vaccine. These receptors were taken from an adult who received the MenACWY meningococcal vaccine as a control.

This chain joins TRBV27 and TRBJ1-1; the D is unclear. This CDR3 has 13 residues. Germline-derived CDR1 and CDR2 are MNHEY and SMNVEV (reference sequence). Trimming removed 5 bases at V and 0 bases at J, with 7 bases between. The CDR3, as DNA: TGTGCCAGCAGTGTACAGATGAACACTGAAGCTTTCTTT. The encoded protein is CASSVQMNTEAFF.

The J gene is TRBJ2-1, the V gene TRBV19; tentatively, D is TRBD2 (6 bases). The V end lost 7 bases, the J end lost 9 bases, and 10 bases lay between the germline ends. Germline V gene sequence: CDR1 LNHDA, CDR2 SQIVND (reference sequence). The CDR3 consists of 11 residues. CDR3 loop: CASMWRGEQFF. As DNA, the CDR3 is TGTGCCAGTATGTGGAGGGGTGAGCAGTTCTTC.

This chain links TRBV5-1 with TRBJ1-2; D is possibly TRBD1 (6 bases). The CDR3 is made up of 13 amino acids. The germline V gene has CDR1 SGHRS and CDR2 YFSETQ. Trimming shortened V by 6 bases and J by 8 bases, and 17 bases separated the two germline ends. CDR3 sequence reads: CASTRGPGEGYTF. The CDR3 DNA is TGCGCCAGCACCCGGGGCCCAGGGGAAGGCTACACCTTC.

The chain links TRBV19 to TRBJ2-5, with TRBD1 matching 7 bases. The CDR3 spans 14 residues. Looked up from germline, CDR1 is LNHDA and CDR2 is SQIVND (reference sequence). With 6 bases clipped from V and 1 base from J, the junction kept 5 bases outside the gene matches. CDR3 residues: CASSLGTVQETQYF. Here the CDR3 DNA reads TGTGCCAGTAGCCTCGGGACAGTCCAAGAGACCCAGTACTTC.

The V gene is TRBV5-1, the J gene TRBJ2-2, with D perhaps given as TRBD1 or TRBD2 (5 bases each). V was cut by 2 bases and J by 6 bases, with 14 bases left in between. CDR1 is SGHRS, CDR2 YFSETQ, per germline. The CDR3 has 15 residues. The CDR3 spells CASSFGQGRAGELFF. DNA for the CDR3: TGCGCCAGCAGCTTCGGGCAGGGACGTGCCGGGGAGCTGTTTTTT.

The chain links TRBV28 to TRBJ2-6; 7 bases line up with TRBD1. The CDR3 contains 15 residues. V dropped 7 bases and J dropped 1; count of bases not matched to a gene: 4. Germline V gene lookup returns CDR1 MDHEN and CDR2 SYDVKM. This CDR3 reads CASTVTGSGANVLTF. Written as DNA, the CDR3 is TGTGCCAGCACCGTGACAGGGTCTGGGGCCAACGTCCTGACTTTC.

The V call is TRBV7-9, the J call TRBJ2-3; tentatively, D is TRBD2 (6 bases). This CDR3 has 16 amino acids. Germline V gives CDR1 SEHNR, CDR2 FQNEAQ (reference sequence). Between the trimmed V and J ends, which lost 0 bases and 1 base, there was a span of 11 bases. CDR3 amino acids: CASSLAGRGRTDTQYF. CDR3 sequence (DNA): TGTGCCAGCAGCTTAGCGGGGCGGGGACGCACAGATACGCAGTATTTT.

This chain connects TRBV19 to TRBJ2-3; the match to TRBD1 covers 7 bases. Germline V CDR1 and CDR2: LNHDA, SQIVND (reference sequence). J lost 0 bases, V lost 7 bases, and 1 base had no gene match. This CDR3 has 13 residues. The CDR3 loop reads CASKDRSTDTQYF. The CDR3 DNA follows: TGTGCCAGTAAGGACAGGAGCACAGATACGCAGTATTTT.

The rearrangement uses TRBV19 and TRBJ1-2, with TRBD1 as a possible D gene (6 bases). V was trimmed by 9 bases and J by 2 bases, leaving 16 bases between them. This CDR3 comprises 14 residues. CDR1 is LNHDA, CDR2 SQIVND, per germline (reference sequence). The CDR3: CARQGLRANYGYTF. In DNA form, the CDR3 reads TGTGCCAGGCAGGGGCTCAGGGCAAACTATGGCTACACCTTC.

This clone was seen just once. In DNA form, the CDR3 reads TGCAGCGGTTACAGAGTTAGTGGCTACACCTTC. Protein: CSGYRVSGYTF. This chain connects TRBV29-1 to TRBJ1-2; no clear D gene. The CDR3 contains 11 residues. Between the trimmed V and J ends, which lost 7 bases and 7 bases, there was a span of 13 bases. The germline V gene encodes CDR1 SQVTM and CDR2 ANQGSEA.

The chain joins TRBV7-2 to TRBJ1-1, with 9 bases that match TRBD1. CDR1 and CDR2 (germline): SGHTA, FQGNSA. With 5 bases clipped from V and 3 bases from J, the junction kept 7 bases outside the gene matches. This CDR3 comprises 15 residues. The chain's CDR3 is CASSPPGQGYTEAFF. CDR3 DNA: TGTGCCAGCAGCCCACCGGGACAGGGCTACACTGAAGCTTTCTTT.

This chain uses TRBV11-1 with TRBJ2-7; 9 bases line up with TRBD1. The CDR3 has 13 residues. Germline assignment: CDR1 SGHAT and CDR2 FQDESV (reference sequence). V was clipped by 10 bases and J by 6 bases; unmatched bases: 10. CDR3 DNA: TGTGCCATCGCGCGGACAGGGGATGGCGAGCAGTACTTC. It specifies CAIARTGDGEQYF.